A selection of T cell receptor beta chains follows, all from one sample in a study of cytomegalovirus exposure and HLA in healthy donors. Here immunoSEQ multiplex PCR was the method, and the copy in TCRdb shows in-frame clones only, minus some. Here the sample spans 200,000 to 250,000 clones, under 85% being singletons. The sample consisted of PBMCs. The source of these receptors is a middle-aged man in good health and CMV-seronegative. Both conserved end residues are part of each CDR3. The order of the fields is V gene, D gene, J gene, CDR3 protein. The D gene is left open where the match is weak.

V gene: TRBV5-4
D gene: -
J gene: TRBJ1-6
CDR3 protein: CASSSPSTDNSPLHF

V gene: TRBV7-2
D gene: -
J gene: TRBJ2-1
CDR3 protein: CASSLMRDFYNEQFF

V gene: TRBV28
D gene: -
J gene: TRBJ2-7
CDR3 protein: CASSPDSILYEQYF

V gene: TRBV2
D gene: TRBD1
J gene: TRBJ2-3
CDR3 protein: CASRSRLGQGAGDTQYF

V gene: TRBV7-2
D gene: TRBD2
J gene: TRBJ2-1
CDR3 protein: CASSLSPTSGRLSYNEQFF

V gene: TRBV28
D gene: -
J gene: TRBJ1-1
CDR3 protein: CASSLWGDKNTEAFF

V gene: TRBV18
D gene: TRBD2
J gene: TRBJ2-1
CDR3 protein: CASSPPGLAGGPYNEQFF

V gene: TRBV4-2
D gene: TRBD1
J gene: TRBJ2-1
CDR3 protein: CASSQSTGELDEQFF

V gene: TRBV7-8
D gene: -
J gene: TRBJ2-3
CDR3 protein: CASSLAEGERHTQYF

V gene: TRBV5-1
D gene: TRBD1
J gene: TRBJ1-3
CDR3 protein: CASSLEGQGETGNTIYF

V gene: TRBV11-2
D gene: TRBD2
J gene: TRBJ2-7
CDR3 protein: CASSSGTRSSYEQYF

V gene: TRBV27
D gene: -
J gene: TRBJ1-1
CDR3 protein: CASGLGDLMNTEAFF